These T cell receptor beta chains were read from a single sample in a study of T-cell memory formation after mild COVID-19. A single record per CDR3 protein comes from TCRdb applying MiXCR to the 5' RACE reads. The data show 350,000 to 450,000 distinct CDR3 sequences, about 20% seen once. The sample was PBMCs or a T cell subset sorted from them (not recorded which). These TCRs come from an adult woman who had mild COVID-19 (a few samples of this study predate the infection). Cell type and time point are not known. CDR3s include the opening cysteine and the closing phenylalanine or tryptophan. Fields, in order: J gene, V gene, CDR3 protein.

j_call: TRBJ2-7; v_call: TRBV12-3/TRBV12-4; cdr3_aa: CASSPSSGYEQYF
j_call: TRBJ2-3; v_call: TRBV4-1; cdr3_aa: CASSDSGGGDTQYF
j_call: TRBJ1-5; v_call: TRBV7-2; cdr3_aa: CASSLTGVDRQPQHF
j_call: TRBJ2-5; v_call: TRBV3-1; cdr3_aa: CASSRWTETQYF
j_call: TRBJ2-2; v_call: TRBV24-1; cdr3_aa: CATSDLAWGTNTGELFF
j_call: TRBJ2-5; v_call: TRBV4-3; cdr3_aa: CASASGSLETQYF
j_call: TRBJ2-3; v_call: TRBV2; cdr3_aa: CASKHRYTDTQYF
j_call: TRBJ1-1; v_call: TRBV6-1; cdr3_aa: CASLTRDRPLNAFF
j_call: TRBJ1-1; v_call: TRBV19; cdr3_aa: CASRPRRDGTEAFF
j_call: TRBJ2-5; v_call: TRBV12-3/TRBV12-4; cdr3_aa: CASSWGTGRSETQYF
j_call: TRBJ1-1; v_call: TRBV6-1; cdr3_aa: CASSVGSGSEAFF
j_call: TRBJ1-1; v_call: TRBV7-9; cdr3_aa: CASSFGQGMNTEAFF
j_call: TRBJ2-2; v_call: TRBV7-2; cdr3_aa: CASSSFGLVTGELFF
j_call: TRBJ1-6; v_call: TRBV7-6; cdr3_aa: CASSPGTGGESPLHF
j_call: TRBJ2-1; v_call: TRBV29-1; cdr3_aa: CSVSGRGGNEQFF
j_call: TRBJ1-3; v_call: TRBV30; cdr3_aa: CAWSAPGFTGNTIYF
j_call: TRBJ2-5; v_call: TRBV12-3/TRBV12-4; cdr3_aa: CASSWANRETQYF
j_call: TRBJ2-7; v_call: TRBV6-2/TRBV6-3; cdr3_aa: CASSHRTVTYEQYF
j_call: TRBJ2-3; v_call: TRBV9; cdr3_aa: CASSVFERPPSTQYF
j_call: TRBJ2-1; v_call: TRBV24-1; cdr3_aa: CATSDRTSGGPHNRPYNEQFF
j_call: TRBJ2-1; v_call: TRBV11-2; cdr3_aa: CASSRTSGRLNEQFF
j_call: TRBJ2-7; v_call: TRBV29-1; cdr3_aa: CSALTRQKVEQYF
j_call: TRBJ2-7; v_call: TRBV27; cdr3_aa: CASQGPTSPYEQYF
j_call: TRBJ2-7; v_call: TRBV10-3; cdr3_aa: CAIASSHEQYF
j_call: TRBJ2-1; v_call: TRBV11-2; cdr3_aa: CASSWDQRHEQFF
j_call: TRBJ2-6; v_call: TRBV6-6; cdr3_aa: CASSYSGGASGANVLTF
j_call: TRBJ2-3; v_call: TRBV5-1; cdr3_aa: CASRPSGGGTTDTQYF
j_call: TRBJ2-7; v_call: TRBV11-2; cdr3_aa: CASRHPGTGAYEQYF
j_call: TRBJ2-7; v_call: TRBV6-2/TRBV6-3; cdr3_aa: CASRDPGARISEQYF
j_call: TRBJ2-7; v_call: TRBV20-1; cdr3_aa: CSATPGSGAYEQYF
j_call: TRBJ2-7; v_call: TRBV20-1; cdr3_aa: CSARDREKSYEQYF
j_call: TRBJ2-3; v_call: TRBV7-8; cdr3_aa: CASSRRGGDTQYF
j_call: TRBJ2-5; v_call: TRBV24-1; cdr3_aa: CATSDPKTGGREETQYF
j_call: TRBJ1-2; v_call: TRBV27; cdr3_aa: CASSATARYGYTF
j_call: TRBJ2-6; v_call: TRBV19; cdr3_aa: CASRVGPSGANVLTF
j_call: TRBJ2-1; v_call: TRBV4-1; cdr3_aa: CASSQEEGGTYNEQFF
j_call: TRBJ1-6; v_call: TRBV5-1; cdr3_aa: CASSLRGGHNSPLHF
j_call: TRBJ1-5; v_call: TRBV5-1; cdr3_aa: CASSLGADLNQPQHF
j_call: TRBJ2-1; v_call: TRBV4-1; cdr3_aa: CASSRGQGADNEQFF
j_call: TRBJ1-2; v_call: TRBV4-2; cdr3_aa: CASSQGQGSGYTF
j_call: TRBJ1-1; v_call: TRBV24-1; cdr3_aa: CATSDGSQGFEAFF
j_call: TRBJ2-5; v_call: TRBV5-1; cdr3_aa: CASSLPEEQETQYF
j_call: TRBJ2-3; v_call: TRBV12-3/TRBV12-4; cdr3_aa: CASSFGVRLANTDTQYF
j_call: TRBJ2-1; v_call: TRBV20-1; cdr3_aa: CSAKQGAGIDEQFF
j_call: TRBJ2-3; v_call: TRBV7-3; cdr3_aa: CASSPEGGGTYTQYF
j_call: TRBJ2-1; v_call: TRBV7-2; cdr3_aa: CASSPRELHYNEQFF
j_call: TRBJ2-7; v_call: TRBV5-6; cdr3_aa: CASSLIQGAPYEQYF
j_call: TRBJ2-7; v_call: TRBV6-6; cdr3_aa: CASSSTSGRQYF
j_call: TRBJ2-5; v_call: TRBV7-9; cdr3_aa: CASSSARETQYF
j_call: TRBJ2-1; v_call: TRBV5-1; cdr3_aa: CASSSLSRGANEQFF
j_call: TRBJ2-5; v_call: TRBV3-1; cdr3_aa: CASSQEGRTSGGMAETQYF
j_call: TRBJ2-7; v_call: TRBV10-3; cdr3_aa: CAIRDRGLSLYEQYF
j_call: TRBJ1-2; v_call: TRBV14; cdr3_aa: CASSRVSGQNYGYTF
j_call: TRBJ2-3; v_call: TRBV18; cdr3_aa: CASSRQGGTDTQYF
j_call: TRBJ2-2; v_call: TRBV14; cdr3_aa: CASSQDRIDTGELFF
j_call: TRBJ2-5; v_call: TRBV4-2; cdr3_aa: CASSQDRGGTQYF
j_call: TRBJ1-1; v_call: TRBV12-3/TRBV12-4; cdr3_aa: CASSSTPTASGEAFF